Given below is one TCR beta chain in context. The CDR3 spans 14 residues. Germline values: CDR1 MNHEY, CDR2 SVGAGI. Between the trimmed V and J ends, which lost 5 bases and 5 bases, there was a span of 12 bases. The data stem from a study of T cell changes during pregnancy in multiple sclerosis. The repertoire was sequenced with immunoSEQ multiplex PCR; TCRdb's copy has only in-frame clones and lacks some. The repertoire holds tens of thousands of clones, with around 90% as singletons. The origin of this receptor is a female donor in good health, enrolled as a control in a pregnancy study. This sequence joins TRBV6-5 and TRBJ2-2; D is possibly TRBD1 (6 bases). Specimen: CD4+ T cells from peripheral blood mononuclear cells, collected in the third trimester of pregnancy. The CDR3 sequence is CASSRRGRTGELFF. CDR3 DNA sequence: TGTGCCAGCAGTCGCAGGGGAAGGACCGGGGAGCTGTTTTTT.